This note documents a single T cell receptor beta chain sequence. Its antigen remains unidentified. Between the trimmed V and J ends, which lost 3 bases and 0 bases, there was a span of 9 bases. This CDR3 has 15 amino acids. Germline CDR1 MNHEY, CDR2 SMNVEV (reference sequence). The sample is drawn from a study of T cell responses to AZD1222 COVID-19 vaccine. Study-level points and caveats: Sampling captured repertoires only after the peak T cell response. A rise in Spike-specific TCR breadth and depth followed two AZD1222 doses. Nearly half of unique spike-specific TCRs reportedly avoided B.1.351 and B.1.1.7 mutated regions. A mostly white British donor set with more females was recruited, and clonal diversity was possibly underestimated.

Clones were read by immunoSEQ multiplex PCR, and TCRdb kept only the in-frame ones, dropping some. The sample includes 100,000 to 150,000 clones, 80% to 90% of them seen just once. Sequencing was performed on peripheral blood, taken on day 0 of MenACWY control vaccination. The sequence was obtained from an adult in good health. The chain links TRBV27 to TRBJ2-1; D unclear. The CDR3 loop is CASSLIYSSYNEQFF. In DNA, the CDR3 is TGTGCCAGCAGTTTGATATACAGCTCCTACAATGAGCAGTTCTTC.